The 27 T cell receptor beta chains reported below all come from one sample, sequenced in a study of CD8+ T cells in alopecia areata. Treatment described: oral pan-JAK inhibitor, 5-10 mg twice daily. cDNA serving as the sequencing template came from extracted, reverse transcribed RNA. Profiling relied on immunoSEQ multiplex PCR, and the TCRdb table lists in-frame clones only, not all of them. The sample lists around 150,000 clones, around three fifths occurring once. The sequenced sample was CD4+ T cells sorted from blood, obtained at week 24, from a patient treated with tofacitinib. The source of these receptors is a human donor with alopecia areata.

This clone occurred a few times. The chain recombines TRBV2 with TRBJ2-1; TRBD1 or TRBD2 may be the D gene (5 bases each). Trimming cost V 5 bases and J 14 bases, with 10 bases left between them. Germline V gene sequence: CDR1 SNHLY, CDR2 FYNNEI. The CDR3 is 10 residues long. Here the CDR3 reads CASSFGTKFF. DNA for the CDR3: TGTGCCAGCAGTTTTGGGACGAAGTTCTTC.

The rearrangement joins TRBV2 to TRBJ2-3; 9 nucleotides align to TRBD2. From germline, CDR1 is SNHLY and CDR2 FYNNEI. There are 15 residues in the CDR3. Trimming took 4 bases from V and 0 from J; bases not matched to a gene: 2. The CDR3 here is CASSASGVSTDTQYF. The CDR3, as DNA: TGTGCCAGCAGTGCTAGCGGGGTGAGCACAGATACGCAGTATTTT.

This chain joins TRBV30 and TRBJ2-1, with D maybe TRBD1 (6 bases). Germline CDR1 GTSNPN, CDR2 SVGIG (reference sequence). There are 13 residues in the CDR3. V lost 1 base and J 2 bases, leaving 6 bases between the germline ends. The CDR3 DNA follows: TGTGCCTGGAGTGGGGGGCCCTACAATGAGCAGTTCTTC. Translating it yields CAWSGGPYNEQFF.

In its sample, this clone was seen once. The gene calls are TRBV27 and TRBJ1-5, with 7 nucleotides matching TRBD1. Trimming removed 2 bases from V and 5 bases from J; junction bases left unmatched: 6. The CDR3 consists of 15 residues. The germline V gene encodes CDR1 MNHEY and CDR2 SMNVEV (reference sequence). The CDR3 is CASSLEGQGDQPQHF. The CDR3 DNA reads as TGTGCCAGCAGTTTAGAGGGGCAGGGGGATCAGCCCCAGCATTTT.

The rearrangement links TRBV10-3 to TRBJ1-3, with TRBD1 matching 7 bases. Trimming took 4 bases from V and 0 from J; bases not matched to a gene: 9. The CDR3 spans 17 residues. Germline V gene data show CDR1 as ENHRY and CDR2 as SYGVKD. This CDR3 is CAISASGTELSGNTIYF. DNA for the CDR3: TGTGCCATCAGTGCCTCCGGGACAGAGCTCTCTGGAAACACCATATATTTT.

This clone was counted between two and nine times. A much larger clonotype is one base distant, so this may be a read error. The J gene is TRBJ2-7, the V gene TRBV19; TRBD1 is a possible D gene (6 bases). Trimming removed 6 bases from V and 1 base from J, with 10 bases in between. CDR1 LNHDA and CDR2 SQIVND come from the germline V gene (reference sequence). The CDR3 has 13 residues. In DNA, the CDR3 is TGTGCCAGTAGGTCAGGGGCGTCCTACGAGCAGTACTTC. Translated, it gives CASRSGASYEQYF.

The V gene is TRBV29-1, the J gene TRBJ2-5; D is perhaps TRBD1 or TRBD2 (5 bases each). Per the germline V gene, CDR1 is SQVTM and CDR2 is ANQGSEA. This CDR3 is 11 amino acids long. With 5 bases removed from V and 4 bases from J, the gap between germline ends came to 8 bases. CDR3 in amino acids: CSVFGGETQYF. CDR3 bases: TGCAGCGTTTTTGGGGGAGAGACCCAGTACTTC.

This clone was picked up a small number of times. This CDR3 reads CSVEGQGTPYEQYF. CDR3 DNA: TGCAGCGTTGAAGGACAGGGAACTCCCTACGAGCAGTACTTC. V usage is TRBV29-1 and J usage is TRBJ2-7, with 7 bases identical to TRBD1. The CDR3 has 14 residues. Germline CDR1 and CDR2: SQVTM and ANQGSEA. The trim removed 1 base at V and 2 bases at J, leaving 5 bases unmatched.

CDR3 in amino acids: CASSIVPDTQYF. The DNA for the CDR3 is TGTGCCAGTAGTATAGTTCCAGATACGCAGTATTTT. V gene TRBV19 combines with J gene TRBJ2-3; D uncertain. The germline V and J ends were trimmed by 1 base and 4 bases, with 3 bases remaining between them. Germline lookup yields CDR1 LNHDA and CDR2 SQIVND (reference sequence). The CDR3 covers 12 residues.

The chain joins TRBV5-1 to TRBJ2-1; D perhaps matches TRBD1 (5 bases). Germline values: CDR1 SGHRS, CDR2 YFSETQ. This CDR3 region has 11 residues. V lost 8 bases and J lost 7, with 10 bases in between. The DNA of the CDR3 is TGCGCCAGTACCGCAGGGAATGAGCAGTTCTTC. Encoded protein: CASTAGNEQFF.

The V and J genes are TRBV11-3 and TRBJ2-4; 7 bases are shared with TRBD1. The CDR3 length is 16 residues. The V and J ends lost 5 bases and 0 bases, in that order; junction bases with no gene match: 7. Germline CDR1 is SGHNT and CDR2 is YENEEA. CDR3 DNA: TGTGCCAGCAGCAGCTTGGGACAGCTAGCCAAAAACATTCAGTACTTC. Translating it yields CASSSLGQLAKNIQYF.

The rearrangement uses TRBV6-6 and TRBJ1-5; D unresolved. CDR3 size: 13 residues. Deletions cut 5 bases from V and 4 bases from J, with 9 bases between. Germline V lookup: CDR1 MNHNY, CDR2 SVGAGI (reference sequence). CDR3 DNA sequence: TGTGCCAGCAGTATTAGAGGGAATCAGCCCCAGCATTTT. As protein: CASSIRGNQPQHF.

The chain recombines TRBV30 with TRBJ1-2; 8 bases map to TRBD1. CDR3 length equals 15 residues. Germline V gene sequence: CDR1 GTSNPN, CDR2 SVGIG (reference sequence). V gave up 0 bases and J gave up 8 bases; unmatched junction bases: 11. CDR3 sequence: CAWSVHFRQGSGYTF. The CDR3 DNA reads TGTGCCTGGAGTGTACACTTTCGACAGGGGAGCGGCTACACCTTC.

The chain combines TRBV30 with TRBJ2-7, with 8 bases aligning to TRBD1. The germline gives CDR1 GTSNPN, CDR2 SVGIG (reference sequence). With V trimmed by 1 base and J by 4 bases, 9 bases remained unmatched. This CDR3 comprises 15 residues. The CDR3 region has the DNA TGTGCCTGGAGTGATCCCCATACAGGGGGTTACGAGCAGTACTTC. It is translated as CAWSDPHTGGYEQYF.

This sequence joins TRBV25-1 and TRBJ2-5, with D possibly matching TRBD2 (5 bases). The germline CDR1 and CDR2 sequences are MGHDK and SYGVNS. This CDR3 contains 14 residues. V lost 1 base and J lost 7, with 13 bases in between. CDR3 nucleotides: TGTGCCAGCAGTGAATTGGGAGACCGTGGGACCCAGTACTTC. Amino acids: CASSELGDRGTQYF.

V and J are TRBV29-1 and TRBJ1-1, with D perhaps TRBD1 (5 bases). Trimming removed 4 bases from V and 1 base from J, with 16 bases in between. This CDR3 is 15 amino acids long. Germline CDR1 and CDR2: SQVTM and ANQGSEA. CDR3 DNA: TGCAGCGTTGTGTGGGGAACAGGACAGAACACTGAAGCTTTCTTT. It codes for CSVVWGTGQNTEAFF.

There are a few counts of this clone. The chain employs TRBV30 and TRBJ1-1, with D hard to call. The germline CDR1 and CDR2 sequences are GTSNPN and SVGIG (reference sequence). The V and J ends lost 4 bases and 1 base respectively, with 10 bases between them. CDR3 length: 13 amino acids. In DNA form, the CDR3 reads TGTGCCTGGAAAGGCAATTCGAACACTGAAGCTTTCTTT. Protein: CAWKGNSNTEAFF.

This clone has only a few counts. The DNA of the CDR3 is TGCGCCAGCAGCGCACGCGGGACCGATGAGACCCAGTACTTC. Its translation: CASSARGTDETQYF. The rearrangement uses TRBV5-1 and TRBJ2-5; possibly TRBD2 for D (6 bases). V lost 4 bases and J lost 5, with 15 bases in between. CDR3 length: 14 residues. Germline CDR1 and CDR2: SGHRS and YFSETQ.

This chain uses TRBV29-1 with TRBJ2-7; no reliable D call. From germline, CDR1 is SQVTM and CDR2 ANQGSEA. The CDR3 covers 12 residues. V was pared by 4 bases and J by 1 base, with 8 bases between. CDR3 coding DNA: TGCAGCGTTGGGCTTCAGTCCTACGAGCAGTACTTC. Its protein product is CSVGLQSYEQYF.

The rearrangement uses TRBV5-1 and TRBJ2-1, with TRBD1 as a possible D gene (6 bases). V lost 2 bases and J lost 7, with 7 bases in between. This CDR3 spans 12 amino acids. Germline V gene lookup returns CDR1 SGHRS and CDR2 YFSETQ. The CDR3 sequence is CASSLTGNEQFF. The CDR3 nucleotides read TGCGCCAGCAGCTTAACAGGGAATGAGCAGTTCTTC.

The rearrangement links TRBV6-5 to TRBJ1-1, with TRBD1 identical over 8 bases. The germline gives CDR1 MNHEY, CDR2 SVGAGI. CDR3 length: 14 residues. With 7 bases clipped from V and 8 bases from J, the junction kept 12 bases outside the gene matches. The CDR3 DNA reads as TGTGCCAGCACCGAACCTGGACAGGGTTCCGAAGCTTTCTTT. This encodes CASTEPGQGSEAFF.

V usage is TRBV25-1 and J usage is TRBJ1-2; D unresolved. The V and J ends lost 4 bases and 2 bases respectively, with 5 bases between them. In germline, CDR1 is MGHDK, CDR2 SYGVNS. The CDR3 runs 12 residues. The CDR3 spells CASSVGNYGYTF. The CDR3 DNA is TGTGCCAGCAGTGTGGGGAACTATGGCTACACCTTC.

Of note for this clone: Other DNA sequences within the sample encode an identical CDR3. J is TRBJ2-3 and V is TRBV19, with 9 bases identical to TRBD1. From germline, CDR1 is LNHDA and CDR2 SQIVND (reference sequence). The trim removed 3 bases at V and 3 bases at J, leaving 16 bases unmatched. The CDR3 has 19 residues. Here the CDR3 reads CASSINLRGTGRGTDTQYF. In DNA, the CDR3 is TGTGCCAGTAGTATTAATTTGCGGGGGACAGGGCGGGGGACAGATACGCAGTATTTT.

In its sample, this clone was seen once. This chain connects TRBV30 to TRBJ1-5; unclear D gene. Germline V CDR1 and CDR2: GTSNPN, SVGIG (reference sequence). The ends were cut back, 1 base at V and 5 bases at J, with 9 bases in the middle. This CDR3 is built from 13 residues. Written as DNA, the CDR3 is TGTGCCTGGAGTGACTGGAGCGATCAGCCCCAGCATTTT. It codes for CAWSDWSDQPQHF.

This rearrangement joins TRBV5-1 to TRBJ2-7; D call uncertain. Germline lookup yields CDR1 SGHRS and CDR2 YFSETQ. The germline V and J ends were trimmed by 1 base and 2 bases, with 10 bases remaining between them. The CDR3 has 14 residues. CDR3: CASSLRGKTYEQYF. In DNA form, the CDR3 reads TGCGCCAGCAGCTTGCGAGGCAAAACCTACGAGCAGTACTTC. Filled out from reference TRBV5-1 and TRBJ2-7, the complete variable domain reads KAGVTQTPRYLIKTRGQQVTLSCSPISGHRSVSWYQQTPGQGLQFLFEYFSETQRNKGNFPGRFSGRQFSNSRSEMNVSTLELGDSALYLCASSLRGKTYEQYFGPGTRLTVT.

The rearrangement uses TRBV18 and TRBJ1-1; TRBD1 matches at 8 bases. The CDR3 has 15 amino acids. Looked up from germline, CDR1 is KGHSH and CDR2 is LQKENI. Trimming cost V 3 bases and J 0 bases; bases outside gene matches: 3. The CDR3 DNA is TGTGCCAGCTCACCTTGGGACAGGATGAACACTGAAGCTTTCTTT. Protein product: CASSPWDRMNTEAFF.

V is TRBV30 and J is TRBJ1-2; D is perhaps TRBD1 (6 bases). CDR1 GTSNPN and CDR2 SVGIG come from the germline V gene (reference sequence). V lost 0 bases and J lost 6, with 8 bases in between. The CDR3 has 12 amino acids. CDR3 nucleotide sequence: TGTGCCTGGAGTGTGTGGGGGCATGGCTACACCTTC. Protein sequence: CAWSVWGHGYTF.